This TCR beta chain was observed in a study of response to subunit inactivated influenza vaccine. Each CDR3 protein is one row after TCRdb ran MiXCR on the RT-PCR reads. The table lists over 800,000 distinct CDR3 sequences, 21% of them singletons. Study-wide findings and caveats: It was the authors' suggestion that each seasonal influenza vaccination recruits few new T cells.

This clonotype was recorded many times. What it binds is not known. The starting material was PBMCs from blood, obtained around 5 days after vaccination. The sequence derives from a middle-aged man who received an inactivated influenza vaccine.

This CDR3 is CASSLSEIRRYNEQFF. In DNA form, the CDR3 reads TGTGCCAGCAGCTTATCAGAAATCAGGAGGTACAATGAGCAGTTCTTC. This chain connects TRBV5-6 to TRBJ2-1; tentatively, D is TRBD2 (5 bases). The CDR3 has 16 residues. Germline assignment: CDR1 SGHDT and CDR2 YYEEEE. Between the trimmed V and J ends, which lost 2 bases and 4 bases, there was a span of 16 bases. The variable domain in full, completed from reference TRBV5-6 and TRBJ2-1, reads DAGVTQSPTHLIKTRGQQVTLRCSPKSGHDTVSWYQQALGQGPQFIFQYYEEEERQRGNFPDRFSGHQFPNYSSELNVNALLLGDSALYLCASSLSEIRRYNEQFFGPGTRLTVL.